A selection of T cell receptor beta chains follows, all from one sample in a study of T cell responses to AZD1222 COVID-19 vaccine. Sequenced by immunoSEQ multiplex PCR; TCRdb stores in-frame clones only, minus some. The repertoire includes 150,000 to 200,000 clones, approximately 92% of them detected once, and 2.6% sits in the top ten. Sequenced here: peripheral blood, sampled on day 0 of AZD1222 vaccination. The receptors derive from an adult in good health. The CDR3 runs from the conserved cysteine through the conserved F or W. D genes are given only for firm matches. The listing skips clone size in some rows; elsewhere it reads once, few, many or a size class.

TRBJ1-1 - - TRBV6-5 TGTGCCAGCAGTTATAGGGGTGAGAACACTGAAGCTTTCTTT CASSYRGENTEAFF
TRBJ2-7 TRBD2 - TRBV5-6 TGTGCCAGCAGCTTCTACGGGAGGGTCAACGAGCAGTACTTC CASSFYGRVNEQYF
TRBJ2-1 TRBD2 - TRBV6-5 TGTGCCAGCAGGCCCACTAGCGGGCCCTACAATGAGCAGTTCTTC CASRPTSGPYNEQFF
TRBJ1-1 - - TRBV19 TGTGCCAGTAGTATAGATGGACTGGGGGACACTGAAGCTTTCTTT CASSIDGLGDTEAFF
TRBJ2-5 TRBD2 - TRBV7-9 TGTGCCAGCAGCTATCGTGGGCTAGCGGGAGCGGAGACCCAGTACTTC CASSYRGLAGAETQYF
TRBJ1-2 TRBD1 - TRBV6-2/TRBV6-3 TGTGCCAGCAGTACCCGACAGGGTCTCTATGGCTACACCTTC CASSTRQGLYGYTF
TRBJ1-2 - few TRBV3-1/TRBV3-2 TGTGCCAGCAGCGCACGGCGTGACTACACCTTC CASSARRDYTF
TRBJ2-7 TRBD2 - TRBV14 TGTGCCAGCAGCCAAACAAGGCTAGCGGAAACCTACGAGCAGTACTTC CASSQTRLAETYEQYF
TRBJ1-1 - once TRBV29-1 TGCAGCGTTGAAGGGGTAACTGAAGCTTTCTTT CSVEGVTEAFF
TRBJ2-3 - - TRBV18 TGTGCCAGCTCACCAAGCCAGATCAGCACAGATACGCAGTATTTT CASSPSQISTDTQYF
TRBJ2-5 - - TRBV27 TGTGCCAGCAGTTTATTGGGGACTCAGCGGAGAACCCAGTACTTC CASSLLGTQRRTQYF
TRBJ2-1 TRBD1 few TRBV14 TGTGCCAGCAGCCAAGGACAGGGTCTGCGAAATGAGCAGTTCTTC CASSQGQGLRNEQFF
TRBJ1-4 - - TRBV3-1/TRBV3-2 TGTGCCAGCAGCCTTGGAGGGGGAGATCGGGAAAAACTGTTTTTT CASSLGGGDREKLFF
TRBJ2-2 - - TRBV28 TGTGCCAGCAGTTTTAGGAGAACCGGGGAGCTGTTTTTT CASSFRRTGELFF
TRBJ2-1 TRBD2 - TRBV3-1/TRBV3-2 TGTGCCAGCAGCCAAGGCGCTAGCGGGGGAGGAAGGCAGTTCTTC CASSQGASGGGRQFF
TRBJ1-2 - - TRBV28 TGTGCCAGCATGAATCCGGGGGGCGGTTCTGGCTACACCTTC CASMNPGGGSGYTF
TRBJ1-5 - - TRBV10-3 TGTGCCATCAGCCCAGATAGGGGGGCGGATAGCAATCAGCCCCAGCATTTT CAISPDRGADSNQPQHF
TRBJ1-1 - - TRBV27 TGTGCCAGCAGTTTAATGGCGGGTGTGAGTACTGAAGCTTTCTTT CASSLMAGVSTEAFF
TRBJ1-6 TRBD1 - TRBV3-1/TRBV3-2 TGTGCCAGCAGCCTCCGGGACAGGAATTCACCCCTCCACTTT CASSLRDRNSPLHF
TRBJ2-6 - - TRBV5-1 TGCGCCAGCAGCCCCCCGGGATCCTCTGGGGCCAACGTCCTGACTTTC CASSPPGSSGANVLTF
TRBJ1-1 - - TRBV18 TGTGCCAGCTCACCCAGGATGAACACTGAAGCTTTCTTT CASSPRMNTEAFF
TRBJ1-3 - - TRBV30 TGTGCCTGGAGTGTATCGGCCGCCAGCTCTGGAAACACCATATATTTT CAWSVSAASSGNTIYF
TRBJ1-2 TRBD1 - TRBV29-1 TGCAGCGTTGAAAGGGAAGGGGGCGGCTACACCTTC CSVEREGGGYTF
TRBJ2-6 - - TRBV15 TGTGCCACCAGCAGAGAAGTCGGCTCTGGGGCCAACGTCCTGACTTTC CATSREVGSGANVLTF
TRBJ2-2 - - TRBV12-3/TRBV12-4 TGTGCCAGCAGTTTCGGCCCGGGAGGGGAGCTGTTTTTT CASSFGPGGELFF
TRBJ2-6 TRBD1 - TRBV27 TGTGCCAGCAGTCACAGGGGAACAACTGGGGCCAACGTCCTGACTTTC CASSHRGTTGANVLTF
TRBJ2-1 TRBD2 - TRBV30 TGTGCCTGGACTAGCGGGGAAGGCGATGAGCAGTTCTTC CAWTSGEGDEQFF
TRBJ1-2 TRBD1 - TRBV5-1 TGCGCCAGCAGCCCAGGACAGGGGCGTGACTATGGCTACACCTTC CASSPGQGRDYGYTF
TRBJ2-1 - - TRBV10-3 TGTGCCATCAGGCTAGGGGGATCCTACAATGAGCAGTTCTTC CAIRLGGSYNEQFF
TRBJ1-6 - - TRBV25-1 TGTGCCAGCAGTACCCTAGCCGGCCCCAATTCACCCCTCCACTTT CASSTLAGPNSPLHF
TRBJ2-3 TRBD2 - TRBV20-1 TGCAGTGCTAGTCCCTCGGGACTAGCGGGAGGGCGCACAGATACGCAGTATTTT CSASPSGLAGGRTDTQYF
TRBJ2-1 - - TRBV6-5 TGTGCCAGCAGTTACTCGAGGTTCGGCAGGGTGAATGAGCAGTTCTTC CASSYSRFGRVNEQFF
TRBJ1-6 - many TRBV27 TGTGCCAGCAGTTTAAGTCCCCAATCACCCCTCCACTTT CASSLSPQSPLHF
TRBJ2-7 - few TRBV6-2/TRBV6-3 TGTGCCAGCAGTTACTCCTCGGGACAGCAGTACTTC CASSYSSGQQYF
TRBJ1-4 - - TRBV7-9 TGTGCCAGCAGCTTTACCCTCCAGTCAGAACTGTTTTTT CASSFTLQSELFF
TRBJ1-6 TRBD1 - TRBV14 TGTGCCAGCAGCCCCTCTGGAGGGGGCGTTTCACCCCTCCACTTT CASSPSGGGVSPLHF
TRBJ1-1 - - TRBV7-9 TGTGCCAGCAGCGCAGGATACTCCTACACTGAAGCTTTCTTT CASSAGYSYTEAFF
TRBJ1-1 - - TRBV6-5 TGTGCCAGCAGAAAAAGGGGCGGAGGGGACACTGAAGCTTTCTTT CASRKRGGGDTEAFF
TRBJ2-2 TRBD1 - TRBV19 TGTGCCAGTTGGGACAGACCGAACACCGGGGAGCTGTTTTTT CASWDRPNTGELFF
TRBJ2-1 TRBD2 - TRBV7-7 TGTGCCAGCAGCCCAACTACAGCGGGAGGGTACAATGAGCAGTTCTTC CASSPTTAGGYNEQFF
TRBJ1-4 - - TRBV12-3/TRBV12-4 TGTGCCAGCAGGACAGGAAGGGGTGAAAAACTGTTTTTT CASRTGRGEKLFF
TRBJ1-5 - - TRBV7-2 TGTGCCAGCAGCCGCGGACCCTTTCGGCCCCAGCATTTT CASSRGPFRPQHF
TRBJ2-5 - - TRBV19 TGTGCCAGTAAGGAGCGAGGGGTCCAAGAGACCCAGTACTTC CASKERGVQETQYF
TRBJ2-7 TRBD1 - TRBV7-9 TGTGCCAGCAGCCCCCGGACAGGCCCCTCCTACGAGCAGTACTTC CASSPRTGPSYEQYF
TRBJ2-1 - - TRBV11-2 TGTGCCAGCAGCTTAGAAGCTGGTTTTGTCACCCCTTACAATGAGCAGTTCTTC CASSLEAGFVTPYNEQFF
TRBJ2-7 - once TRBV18 TGTGCCAGCTCACCGTCAGACTTGATCTCCTACGAGCAGTACTTC CASSPSDLISYEQYF
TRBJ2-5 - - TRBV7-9 TGTGCCAGCAGCTTCCAATTGGACTCGAAGGAGACCCAGTACTTC CASSFQLDSKETQYF
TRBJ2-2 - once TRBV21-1 TGTGCCAGCAGCAAAATGTGGACGCCAGGACCGAACACCGGGGAGCTGTTTTTT CASSKMWTPGPNTGELFF
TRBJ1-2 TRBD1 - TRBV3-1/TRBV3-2 TGTGCCAGCAGCCCCACGGGACAGTATTATGGCTACACCTTC CASSPTGQYYGYTF
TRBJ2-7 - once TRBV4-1 TGCGCCAGCAGCCAAGACGGGGAGTTGGACTTC CASSQDGELDF